Below, 14 T cell receptor beta chains from the same sample are listed, as sequenced in a study of blood T cell repertoires in COVID-19. Some clones are missing from TCRdb's copy, which holds only in-frame ones; the method was immunoSEQ multiplex PCR. The data contain more than 300,000 clones, under 95% of them singletons. Sequenced: peripheral blood. The receptors here all came from a young woman who had recovered from COVID-19.

The chain employs TRBV11-3 and TRBJ2-7, with unresolved D. Germline assignment: CDR1 SGHNT and CDR2 YENEEA. The V end lost 8 bases, the J end lost 6 bases, and 5 bases lay between the germline ends. The CDR3 covers 9 residues. The CDR3 sequence is CASPREQYV. The CDR3 nucleotides are TGTGCCAGCCCCCGCGAGCAGTACGTC.

The chain carries TRBV27 and TRBJ2-3; 10 nucleotides align to TRBD2. The CDR3 runs to 18 residues. Per the germline V gene, CDR1 is MNHEY and CDR2 is SMNVEV (reference sequence). Trimming took 5 bases from V and 2 from J; bases not matched to a gene: 13. DNA for the CDR3: TGTGCCAGCAGTCCCCAGCGGGAGGGCCGGGATTTCACAGATACGCAGTATTTT. Protein sequence: CASSPQREGRDFTDTQYF.

The chain carries TRBV5-1 and TRBJ2-5; TRBD2 aligns across 7 bases. This CDR3 comprises 15 residues. V shed 3 bases and J 3 bases; nucleotides not matched to a gene: 8. CDR1 is SGHRS, CDR2 YFSETQ, per germline. CDR3 nucleotide sequence: TGCGCCAGCAGCTGGGGGGTCGCGGGAGAAGAGACCCAGTACTTC. Protein product: CASSWGVAGEETQYF.

The CDR3 here is CASSLPTRGNEQFF. DNA of the CDR3: TGTGCCAGCAGTTTACCTACCAGGGGCAATGAGCAGTTCTTC. J is TRBJ2-1 and V is TRBV28, with D tentatively TRBD1 (6 bases). Between the trimmed V and J ends, which lost 2 bases and 6 bases, there was a span of 11 bases. The CDR3 sequence is 14 residues long. Germline V CDR1 and CDR2: MDHEN, SYDVKM.

V gene TRBV21-1 combines with J gene TRBJ2-7; no check of the table's D call, TRBD1, against the DNA was made. TRBV21-1 is termed a pseudogene. The CDR3 extends over 11 amino acids. DNA of the CDR3: TGTGCCAGCATGGGGGCTTACGAGCAGTACGTC. The encoded protein is CASMGAYEQYV.

The rearrangement links TRBV7-9 to TRBJ1-6; D is possibly TRBD1 (5 bases). With 2 bases removed from V and 7 bases from J, the gap between germline ends came to 12 bases. The CDR3 has 15 residues. The germline gives CDR1 SEHNR, CDR2 FQNEAQ (reference sequence). The CDR3 DNA reads TGTGCCAGCAGCTTACGCCAGGGCGGAAATTCACCCCTCCACTTT. Its translation: CASSLRQGGNSPLHF. The complete variable domain, with remaining parts taken from reference TRBV7-9 and TRBJ1-6, reads DTGVSQNPRHKITKRGQNVTFRCDPISEHNRLYWYRQTLGQGPEFLTYFQNEAQLEKSRLLSDRFSAERPKGSFSTLEIQRTEQGDSAMYLCASSLRQGGNSPLHFGNGTRLTVT.

The chain employs TRBV4-3 and TRBJ1-1; 9 bases line up with TRBD1. Germline V CDR1 and CDR2: LGHNA, YSLEER. The CDR3 extends over 15 amino acids. V was pared by 5 bases and J by 2 bases, with 6 bases of the junction left unmatched. CDR3 nucleotide sequence: TGCGCCAGCAGCACTACGGGACAGGGAAACACTGAAGCTTTCTTT. Translation gives CASSTTGQGNTEAFF.

The chain has TRBV30 and TRBJ2-6, with 8 bases lining up with TRBD2. The germline V gene has CDR1 GTSNPN and CDR2 SVGIG (reference sequence). The CDR3 spans 16 residues. J gave up 1 base and V 3 bases, and 5 bases lay outside the gene matches. DNA for the CDR3: TGTGCCTGGAGACAGCGCGGGAGGTCTGGGGCCAACGTCCTGACTTTC. This codes for CAWRQRGRSGANVLTF. Full variable domain (remainder filled in from reference TRBV30 and TRBJ2-6): SQTIHQWPATLVQPVGSPLSLECTVEGTSNPNLYWYRQAAGRGLQLLFYSVGIGQISSEVPQNLSASRPQDRQFILSSKKLLLSDSGFYLCAWRQRGRSGANVLTFGAGSRLTVL.

V gene TRBV11-2 combines with J gene TRBJ1-4; D is ambiguous. The CDR3 is 15 residues long. Germline V gives CDR1 SGHAT, CDR2 FQNNGV. The V gene lost 3 bases and the J gene lost 7 bases, with 15 bases spanning the gap. CDR3 coding DNA: TGTGCCAGCAGCTTCCGGCCGGGTAGTAGTGAAAAACTGTTTTTT. Protein: CASSFRPGSSEKLFF.

The rearrangement links TRBV12-5 to TRBJ1-5; 8 positions agree with TRBD1. This CDR3 is 15 amino acids long. The ends lost 4 bases at V and 7 bases at J; junction bases unmatched: 9. CDR1 is LGHNT and CDR2 is FRNRAP in the germline V gene. CDR3 DNA sequence: TGTGCTAGTGGTTCGGGACAGGCCGGGGAGCAGCCCCAGCATTTT. Translating gives CASGSGQAGEQPQHF.

The genes are TRBV19 and TRBJ1-5, with a possible D match to TRBD1 (6 bases). Germline CDR1 and CDR2: LNHDA and SQIVND (reference sequence). The germline V and J ends were trimmed by 7 bases and 7 bases, with 11 bases remaining between them. The length of the CDR3 is 12 residues. For the CDR3, the DNA is TGTGCCAGTAATGCGGGGGGCCAGCCCCAGCATTTT. Amino acid sequence: CASNAGGQPQHF. The complete variable domain, with remaining parts taken from reference TRBV19 and TRBJ1-5, reads DGGITQSPKYLFRKEGQNVTLSCEQNLNHDAMYWYRQDPGQGLRLIYYSQIVNDFQKGDIAEGYSVSREKKESFPLTVTSAQKNPTAFYLCASNAGGQPQHFGDGTRLSIL.

A few counts support this clone. The chain joins TRBV7-9 to TRBJ1-6; D not certain. CDR1 SEHNR and CDR2 FQNEAQ come from the germline V gene (reference sequence). Trimming shortened V by 7 bases and J by 8 bases, and 9 bases separated the two germline ends. This CDR3 comprises 12 residues. The CDR3 coding sequence is TGTGCCAGCACCCGTGCGGATTCACCCCTCCACTTT. This translates into CASTRADSPLHF.

CDR3 sequence: CASSWASGGGTDTQYF. CDR3 bases: TGTGCCAGCAGTTGGGCGAGCGGGGGGGGCACAGATACGCAGTATTTT. V gene TRBV3-1 (or the pseudogene TRBV3-2) combines with J gene TRBJ2-3; TRBD2 matches 10 bases. CDR1 and CDR2 (germline): LGHDT, YNNKEL (reference sequence). This CDR3 region has 16 residues. V shed 6 bases, J shed 1 base, and the junction held 7 bases outside the gene matches.

This chain connects TRBV24-1 to TRBJ2-2; D possibly corresponds to TRBD2 (5 bases). The CDR3 has 17 residues. Germline-derived CDR1 and CDR2 are KGHDR and SFDVKD. V gave up 4 bases and J gave up 5 bases, with 19 bases separating them. CDR3 region: CATSEKDYYPNTGELFF. The CDR3 coding sequence is TGTGCCACCAGTGAGAAAGACTATTACCCAAATACCGGGGAGCTGTTTTTT.